A single sample is the source of the 31 T cell receptor beta chains below, sequenced in a study of T cells in Graves' hyperthyroidism and ophthalmopathy. It was RNA transcripts that yielded the amplified TCR beta CDR3 regions. The TCR CDR3 first-round RT-PCR relied on the HTBI primer set. TCRdb analysed the multiplex PCR reads with MiXCR anew, one entry per CDR3 protein. The sample holds approximately 610,000 distinct CDR3 sequences; approximately 14% are singletons and the top ten take about 4%. The material sequenced was blood. Receptors originate from a woman in her thirties or forties with Graves' ophthalmopathy.

As to this clonotype: The germline gene is not matched at one end of the junction; a read error may be the cause. The chain employs TRBV6-2 or TRBV6-3 and TRBJ2-7; the D gene could be TRBD1 or TRBD2 (5 bases each). The CDR3 length is 13 residues. The germline CDR1 and CDR2 sequences are MNHEY and SVGEGT. The CDR3, as DNA: TGTACCAGCAGTTACTCGAGAGGGGCCGAGCAGTACTTC. It translates to CTSSYSRGAEQYF.

This clonotype has a count of ten or more. The V gene is TRBV20-1, the J gene TRBJ2-5, with 7 bases matching TRBD2. The CDR3 loop spans 13 amino acids. V was pared by 5 bases and J by 2 bases, with 5 bases of the junction left unmatched. The germline V gene encodes CDR1 DFQATT and CDR2 SNEGSKA (reference sequence). The CDR3 region is CSAERDGQETQYF. CDR3 coding DNA: TGCAGTGCTGAGCGGGATGGACAAGAGACCCAGTACTTC.

This chain connects TRBV6-1 to TRBJ1-5; TRBD1 is a possible D gene (5 bases). The V gene's germline CDR1 is MNHNS and CDR2 SASEGT. V gave up 8 bases and J gave up 0 bases, with 14 bases separating them. This CDR3 has 15 residues. The CDR3 region has the DNA TGTGCCAGCTCGGAGGGACTTCATAGCAATCAGCCCCAGCATTTT. Its protein is CASSEGLHSNQPQHF.

The rearrangement joins TRBV11-2 to TRBJ2-2; a possible D gene is TRBD2 (6 bases). CDR1 and CDR2 (germline): SGHAT, FQNNGV. The CDR3 totals 18 residues. The V gene lost 4 bases and the J gene lost 0 bases, with 18 bases spanning the gap. CDR3: CASSSRELAGTNTGELFF. For the CDR3, the DNA is TGTGCCAGCAGCTCGAGGGAATTGGCGGGGACGAACACCGGGGAGCTGTTTTTT.

The rearrangement joins TRBV6-1 to TRBJ1-1; D unresolved. CDR3 length: 15 amino acids. Germline CDR1 MNHNS, CDR2 SASEGT. V lost 6 bases, J lost 2 bases, and 16 bases lay in between. The CDR3 spells CASRVGWELNTEAFF. The CDR3 nucleotides read TGTGCCAGCAGAGTTGGTTGGGAGTTAAACACTGAAGCTTTCTTT.

In its sample, this clonotype was seen many times. This chain uses TRBV6-5 with TRBJ1-3, with 8 bases fitting TRBD1. This CDR3 has 16 amino acids. After removal of 4 bases from V and 7 bases from J, the junction contained 12 bases not matched to a gene. The germline CDR1 and CDR2 sequences are MNHEY and SVGAGI. The CDR3 region has the DNA TGTGCCAGCAGTTGGTGGGCAGGGGGCGCCCGGAACACCATATATTTT. Translated, it gives CASSWWAGGARNTIYF.

This clonotype was detected many times. This chain uses TRBV27 with TRBJ1-5, with 9 bases identical to TRBD1. The CDR3 spans 17 residues. Per germline, CDR1 MNHEY and CDR2 SMNVEV (reference sequence). J gave up 0 bases and V 6 bases, and 9 bases lay outside the gene matches. CDR3: CASSLTGGRYSNQPQHF. DNA for the CDR3: TGTGCCAGCAGCTTAACAGGGGGCAGGTATAGCAATCAGCCCCAGCATTTT.

This clonotype was found many times. The chain is built from TRBV19 and TRBJ1-1, with TRBD1 identical over 7 bases. CDR3 length equals 16 residues. V was clipped by 2 bases and J by 3 bases; unmatched bases: 9. Germline values: CDR1 LNHDA, CDR2 SQIVND (reference sequence). In DNA, the CDR3 is TGTGCCAGTAGTATACGACAGGGTTGGGAGCACACTGAAGCTTTCTTT. Protein product: CASSIRQGWEHTEAFF.

This chain connects TRBV28 to TRBJ2-7; the match to TRBD2 covers 14 bases. The J segment lost 1 base and the V segment lost 6 bases, leaving 8 bases of the junction unmatched. The CDR3 is 17 amino acids. Per the germline V gene, CDR1 is MDHEN and CDR2 is SYDVKM. CDR3 in DNA: TGTGCCAGCAGGTCGGGACTAGCGGGAGTTCCTTCCTACGAGCAGTACTTC. This translates into CASRSGLAGVPSYEQYF.

The table lists this clonotype with a few counts. The chain combines TRBV9 with TRBJ2-7; D perhaps matches TRBD2 (5 bases). Trimming took 3 bases from V and 2 from J, leaving 18 bases between them. The CDR3 has 16 residues. Germline V gene lookup returns CDR1 SGDLS and CDR2 YYNGEE. The CDR3 bases are TGTGCCAGCAGCGAACGGGGTCAAGGCGGTACCTACGAGCAGTACTTC. It codes for CASSERGQGGTYEQYF.

This clonotype was seen repeatedly, ten times or more. The chain has TRBV28 and TRBJ2-7, with 10 bases fitting TRBD2. CDR1 is MDHEN and CDR2 is SYDVKM in the germline V gene. The CDR3 is 13 amino acids. The J segment lost 9 bases and the V segment lost 4 bases, leaving 6 bases of the junction unmatched. The CDR3 DNA reads as TGTGCCAGCAGTTCTAGCGGGAGTCCAGCGCAGTACTTC. This encodes CASSSSGSPAQYF.

This clonotype was observed many times. V gene TRBV25-1 combines with J gene TRBJ1-2; D not certain. Germline-derived CDR1 and CDR2 are MGHDK and SYGVNS. The V end lost 3 bases, the J end lost 3 bases, and 23 bases lay between the germline ends. The CDR3 contains 18 residues. CDR3 loop: CASSDPQIVTLGYYGYTF. The DNA of the CDR3 is TGTGCCAGCAGTGACCCACAAATCGTCACCCTCGGCTACTATGGCTACACCTTC.

This clonotype was recorded a few times. This chain connects TRBV4-2 to TRBJ2-7; 7 bases align to TRBD2. The CDR3 has 16 residues. Germline CDR1 reads LGHNA; CDR2 reads YNFKEQ. The J segment lost 2 bases and the V segment lost 0 bases, leaving 7 bases of the junction unmatched. DNA of the CDR3: TGTGCCAGCAGCCAAGAGCGTTCGGCGGGGGCCTACGAGCAGTACTTC. Translating gives CASSQERSAGAYEQYF.

This clonotype was found many times. The gene calls are TRBV7-9 and TRBJ2-5, with TRBD1 matching over 8 bases. Germline CDR1 and CDR2: SEHNR and FQNEAQ (reference sequence). The V gene end was trimmed by 3 bases and the J gene end by 5 bases; junction bases not matched to a gene: 11. The CDR3 is made up of 16 amino acids. This CDR3 is CASSLGTGRSGETQYF. Here the CDR3 DNA reads TGTGCCAGCAGCTTGGGGACAGGCCGCTCAGGGGAGACCCAGTACTTC.

The chain couples TRBV19 to TRBJ2-7; 7 bases are a match to TRBD2. Germline assignment: CDR1 LNHDA and CDR2 SQIVND (reference sequence). Trimming at V came to 2 bases and at J to 4 bases, leaving 8 bases not matched to a gene. This CDR3 spans 15 amino acids. The CDR3 region is CASSISGAERYEQYF. DNA for the CDR3: TGTGCCAGTAGTATAAGCGGGGCAGAGAGATACGAGCAGTACTTC. Drawing the rest from reference TRBV19 and TRBJ2-7, the complete variable domain is DGGITQSPKYLFRKEGQNVTLSCEQNLNHDAMYWYRQDPGQGLRLIYYSQIVNDFQKGDIAEGYSVSREKKESFPLTVTSAQKNPTAFYLCASSISGAERYEQYFGPGTRLTVT.

The chain joins TRBV5-1 to TRBJ1-2; TRBD1 matches 7 bases. Germline loops: CDR1 SGHRS, CDR2 YFSETQ. The CDR3 has 16 residues. J gave up 5 bases and V 10 bases, and 20 bases lay outside the gene matches. CDR3: CAGEGTGDVGLYGYTF. The CDR3 bases are TGCGCCGGCGAGGGAACAGGGGATGTTGGATTGTATGGCTACACCTTC. The full variable domain, with the rest looked up from reference TRBV5-1 and TRBJ1-2, is KAGVTQTPRYLIKTRGQQVTLSCSPISGHRSVSWYQQTPGQGLQFLFEYFSETQRNKGNFPGRFSGRQFSNSRSEMNVSTLELGDSALYLCAGEGTGDVGLYGYTFGSGTRLTVV.

This clonotype has only a few counts. CDR3 protein: CASSLNGGSGNTGELFF. The CDR3 DNA reads as TGTGCCAGCAGCTTAAATGGGGGAAGTGGCAACACCGGGGAGCTGTTTTTT. V usage is TRBV11-2 and J usage is TRBJ2-2; either TRBD1 or TRBD2 may supply D (5 bases each). CDR1 and CDR2 from the germline V gene are SGHAT and FQNNGV. The CDR3 has 17 amino acids. Trimming took off 2 bases at V and 2 bases at J, with 15 bases between the two ends.

The rearrangement joins TRBV18 to TRBJ2-1; 7 bases line up with TRBD1. Germline assignment: CDR1 KGHSH and CDR2 LQKENI. This CDR3 spans 13 amino acids. Unmatched junction bases numbered 4, after V lost 3 bases and J lost 8 bases. In DNA, the CDR3 is TGTGCCAGCTCACCTGACAGGGTCTATGAGCAGTTCTTC. Protein sequence: CASSPDRVYEQFF. Looking up the rest from reference TRBV18 and TRBJ2-1 gives the full variable domain: NAGVMQNPRHLVRRRGQEARLRCSPMKGHSHVYWYRQLPEEGLKFMVYLQKENIIDESGMPKERFSAEFPKEGPSILRIQQVVRGDSAAYFCASSPDRVYEQFFGPGTRLTVL.

The V call is TRBV5-1, the J call TRBJ2-7; the D gene is possibly TRBD1 (6 bases). V was clipped by 4 bases and J by 9 bases, with 14 bases between them. The CDR3 contains 12 residues. Germline V CDR1 and CDR2: SGHRS, YFSETQ. CDR3 sequence: CASSTGQRWQYF. The CDR3 DNA sequence: TGCGCCAGCAGCACGGGACAAAGATGGCAGTACTTC. The whole variable domain, filled in from reference TRBV5-1 and TRBJ2-7, reads KAGVTQTPRYLIKTRGQQVTLSCSPISGHRSVSWYQQTPGQGLQFLFEYFSETQRNKGNFPGRFSGRQFSNSRSEMNVSTLELGDSALYLCASSTGQRWQYFGPGTRLTVT.

This clonotype appeared many times. CDR3 DNA: TGCAGTGCTAGACCGGCCTGGAGCGGGAGGGCCGTATGGGCCTACGAGCAGTACTTC. This translates into CSARPAWSGRAVWAYEQYF. The chain recombines TRBV20-1 with TRBJ2-7; TRBD2 matches 10 bases. The CDR3 contains 19 residues. The J segment lost 2 bases and the V segment lost 2 bases, leaving 18 bases of the junction unmatched. The germline gives CDR1 DFQATT, CDR2 SNEGSKA (reference sequence).

This clonotype was seen a few times. The rearrangement uses TRBV2 and TRBJ2-5; 11 nucleotides match TRBD2. The junction had 16 bases not matched to a gene; V was cut back by 7 bases and J by 12 bases. The CDR3 is 15 residues long. Germline-derived CDR1 and CDR2 are SNHLY and FYNNEI. DNA of the CDR3: TGTGCCAGCACCCGAACGGCGGCTAGCGGGGGGCCTGAGTACTTC. The encoded protein is CASTRTAASGGPEYF.

This clonotype was observed at least ten times. V and J are TRBV6-5 and TRBJ2-7; TRBD1 agrees at 8 bases. V dropped 3 bases and J dropped 5; count of bases not matched to a gene: 6. Germline V gene data show CDR1 as MNHEY and CDR2 as SVGAGI. The CDR3 runs to 14 residues. The CDR3 DNA sequence: TGTGCCAGCAGTTATGGGACAGGTTGGGACGAGCAGTACTTC. It yields the protein CASSYGTGWDEQYF.

This clonotype was seen more than once but under ten times. With a much larger clone just one base away, this may be a read error. The V gene is TRBV6-5, the J gene TRBJ2-2; D remains ambiguous. Germline V CDR1 and CDR2: MNHEY, SVGAGI. The V gene lost 4 bases and the J gene lost 6 bases, with 6 bases spanning the gap. The CDR3 contains 12 residues. CDR3 region: CASSWTAGELFF. CDR3 bases: TGTGCCAGCAGTTGGACCGCCGGGGAGCTGTTTTTT.

This sequence joins TRBV7-9 and TRBJ1-5; 8 positions match TRBD1. V dropped 4 bases and J dropped 7; count of bases not matched to a gene: 6. Germline assignment: CDR1 SEHNR and CDR2 FQNEAQ (reference sequence). The CDR3 length is 14 residues. CDR3 protein: CASSSTGAHQPQHF. The CDR3 DNA reads TGTGCCAGCAGCTCGACAGGGGCACACCAGCCCCAGCATTTT.

This clonotype showed up many times. The V and J genes are TRBV20-1 and TRBJ1-2; 8 bases are shared with TRBD1. Unmatched junction bases numbered 14, after V lost 8 bases and J lost 6 bases. The germline V gene has CDR1 DFQATT and CDR2 SNEGSKA (reference sequence). CDR3 length: 14 residues. The CDR3, as DNA: TGCAGTTTGCTAGGAACCGGGACAGGTCATGGCTACACCTTC. Translating gives CSLLGTGTGHGYTF.

This clonotype was seen only a few times. The chain recombines TRBV18 with TRBJ1-1; 7 nucleotides agree with TRBD1. The germline V gene has CDR1 KGHSH and CDR2 LQKENI. Trimming at V came to 3 bases and at J to 2 bases, leaving 6 bases not matched to a gene. This CDR3 comprises 15 residues. The CDR3 spells CASSPPGTDNTEAFF. The CDR3, as DNA: TGTGCCAGCTCACCCCCCGGGACAGATAACACTGAAGCTTTCTTT.

This clonotype appeared many times. The chain couples TRBV15 to TRBJ1-6; D remains unclear. Germline V gene lookup returns CDR1 LNHNV and CDR2 YYDKDF (reference sequence). Trimming shortened V by 3 bases and J by 10 bases, and 16 bases separated the two germline ends. The CDR3 contains 15 residues. CDR3 sequence (DNA): TGTGCCACCAGCAGCGAGGTGTACACGAACTCACCCCTCCACTTT. This translates into CATSSEVYTNSPLHF.

The table lists this clonotype with many counts. V gene TRBV7-3 combines with J gene TRBJ2-2, with D tentatively TRBD2 (5 bases). V was pared by 6 bases and J by 6 bases, with 8 bases between. CDR3 length equals 12 residues. Germline values: CDR1 SGHTA, CDR2 FQGTGA. DNA of the CDR3: TGTGCCAGCAGTGAGGGATCCGGGGAGCTGTTTTTT. The encoded protein is CASSEGSGELFF.

At least ten counts were recorded for this clonotype. The chain couples TRBV27 to TRBJ2-7, with 8 nucleotides matching TRBD2. With V trimmed by 2 bases and J by 3 bases, 3 bases remained unmatched. Germline V gene data show CDR1 as MNHEY and CDR2 as SMNVEV (reference sequence). This CDR3 spans 14 amino acids. CDR3 amino acids: CASSLRAGDYEQYF. The CDR3 DNA is TGTGCCAGCAGTTTAAGAGCGGGAGACTACGAGCAGTACTTC.

The CDR3, as DNA: TGCGCCAGCAGTGAGTTAACAGGAGCCTACGAGCAGTACTTC. Encoded protein: CASSELTGAYEQYF. The chain recombines TRBV10-2 with TRBJ2-7; D possibly corresponds to TRBD1 (5 bases). The V end lost 1 base, the J end lost 2 bases, and 9 bases lay between the germline ends. The CDR3 totals 14 residues. Germline CDR1 reads WSHSY; CDR2 reads SAAADI.

This clonotype has ten or more counts. This chain uses TRBV28 with TRBJ2-7; 10 nucleotides align to TRBD2. After removal of 6 bases from V and 2 bases from J, the junction contained 13 bases not matched to a gene. The CDR3 is made up of 17 amino acids. The germline V gene encodes CDR1 MDHEN and CDR2 SYDVKM. The CDR3 spells CASSSLAGEPPTYEQYF. In DNA form, the CDR3 reads TGTGCCAGCAGCTCCCTAGCGGGAGAGCCCCCCACCTACGAGCAGTACTTC.